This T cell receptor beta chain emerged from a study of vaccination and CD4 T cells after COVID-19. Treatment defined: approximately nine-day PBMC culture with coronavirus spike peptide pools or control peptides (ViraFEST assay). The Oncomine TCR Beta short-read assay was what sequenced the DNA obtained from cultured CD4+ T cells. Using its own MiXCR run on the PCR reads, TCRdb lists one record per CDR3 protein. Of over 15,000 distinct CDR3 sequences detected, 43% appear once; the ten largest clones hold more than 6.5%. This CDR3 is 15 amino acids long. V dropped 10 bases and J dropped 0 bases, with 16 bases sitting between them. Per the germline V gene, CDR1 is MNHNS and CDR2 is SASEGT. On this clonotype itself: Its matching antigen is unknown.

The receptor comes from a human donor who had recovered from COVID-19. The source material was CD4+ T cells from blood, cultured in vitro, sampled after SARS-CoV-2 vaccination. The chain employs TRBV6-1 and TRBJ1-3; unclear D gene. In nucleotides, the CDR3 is TGTGCCACCACCCTCTCTGGCGACTCTGGAAACACCATATATTTT. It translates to CATTLSGDSGNTIYF.